This TCR beta chain was identified in a study of blood T cell repertoires in COVID-19. Study details: Collection of acute and convalescent COVID-19 samples took place in the United States, Italy and Spain. From T cells, B-cell-depleted T cells, or PBMCs came the material, which was cDNA or gDNA.

This table comes from immunoSEQ multiplex PCR, and its TCRdb copy is limited to in-frame clones, with some not included. The top ten hold around 2.2% of the sample, which has 85,000 to 100,000 clones, almost 90% seen once. There are 14 residues in the CDR3. V was clipped by 0 bases and J by 0 bases, with 6 bases between them. Germline CDR1 reads SQVTM; CDR2 reads ANQGSEA. It was during active infection that Seattle patients were enrolled and then longitudinally followed. V usage is TRBV29-1 and J usage is TRBJ2-1, with D tentatively TRBD1 (5 bases). Sample: peripheral blood. The receptor comes from a man between 45 and 60 years old with COVID-19, enrolled during active disease. In nucleotides, the CDR3 is TGCAGCGTTGAAGAGACAGCCTCCTACAATGAGCAGTTCTTC. It translates to CSVEETASYNEQFF.